The 4 T cell receptor beta chains presented below share a single source sample, sequenced in a study of radiation and T cells in renal cell carcinoma. The time point here: blood 2 weeks post-SBRT. Treatment given: 15 Gy SBRT to primary tumor, nephrectomy 4 weeks later. Generated by immunoSEQ multiplex PCR, the TCRdb table keeps only in-frame clones and is missing some. The repertoire holds 100,000 to 150,000 clones, with more than 70% as singletons. The sample consisted of blood, taken from a patient whose treatment included radiotherapy and nephrectomy. These receptor sequences come from a woman in her seventies with renal cell carcinoma.

The rearrangement joins TRBV5-6 to TRBJ2-2; D might be TRBD1 (5 bases). CDR1 is SGHDT and CDR2 is YYEEEE in the germline V gene. The CDR3 is made up of 14 amino acids. Trimming removed 4 bases at V and 6 bases at J, with 13 bases between. The CDR3 reads CASSIATGSGELFF. CDR3 sequence (DNA): TGTGCCAGCAGCATCGCTACAGGATCCGGGGAGCTGTTTTTT.

CDR3 bases: TGTGCCAGCAGCAAAGGACACCGCTATAATTCACCCCTCCACTTT. Translated, it gives CASSKGHRYNSPLHF. V gene TRBV21-1 combines with J gene TRBJ1-6; TRBD1 was called by the table and not checked on the DNA. TRBV21-1 is a documented pseudogene. This CDR3 is 15 amino acids long.

V is TRBV15 and J is TRBJ1-2; TRBD1 matches 10 bases. Germline CDR1 reads LNHNV; CDR2 reads YYDKDF (reference sequence). V lost 0 bases, J lost 5 bases, and 3 bases stayed unmatched. CDR3 length: 15 amino acids. CDR3: CATSREDRGLYGYTF. The CDR3 DNA sequence: TGTGCCACCAGCAGAGAAGACAGGGGGCTTTATGGCTACACCTTC.

J is TRBJ2-1 and V is TRBV11-2, with 9 bases matching TRBD1. Trimming took 4 bases from V and 5 from J; bases not matched to a gene: 12. Germline V gene lookup returns CDR1 SGHAT and CDR2 FQNNGV. The CDR3 has 17 amino acids. The CDR3 protein is CASSSATGQGSHNEQFF. The CDR3, as DNA: TGTGCCAGCAGCTCGGCCACGGGACAGGGATCCCACAATGAGCAGTTCTTC.